This entry is about one TCR beta chain. The antigen remains unidentified. MiXCR, applied by TCRdb to the 5' RACE reads, yields one record per CDR3 protein. Here the sample spans 500,000 to 550,000 distinct CDR3 sequences, 22% being singletons. This specimen belongs to a study of identical twins. Findings and limits, study-wide: Researchers reported weaker excess twin sharing in beta out-of-frame sequences. Modeled out-of-frame TCR alpha sharing in monozygotic twins fell below observed levels.

The CDR3 extends over 13 amino acids. Looked up from germline, CDR1 is SGHVS and CDR2 is FQNEAQ. The V gene lost 1 base and the J gene lost 3 bases, with 7 bases spanning the gap. These data were likewise used in another study, on T cells expressing NK-cell markers.

The gene calls are TRBV7-8 and TRBJ2-7; no clear D gene. The material sequenced was CD4+ T cells sorted from blood. This clonotype was obtained from a woman between 18 and 29 years old in good health. The DNA for the CDR3 is TGTGCCAGCAGCTTAGGACACAACTACGAGCAGTACTTC. This encodes CASSLGHNYEQYF.